Listed here are 11 T cell receptor beta chains from one sample, sequenced in a study of T cells after yellow fever vaccination. Each CDR3 protein is one row after TCRdb ran MiXCR on the 5' RACE reads. The sample has around 250,000 distinct CDR3 sequences, around 7% seen once. Sequenced here: CD4+ T cells sorted from PBMCs, sampled 15 days after the yellow fever booster vaccination. These receptors all come from a man aged 30-40 years who received the YFV17D yellow fever vaccine.

This clonotype was found a few times. J is TRBJ2-1 and V is TRBV20-1; TRBD2 matches at 7 bases. CDR1 is DFQATT, CDR2 SNEGSKA, per germline (reference sequence). The CDR3 totals 16 residues. The ends lost 0 bases at V and 2 bases at J; junction bases unmatched: 7. The CDR3 bases are TGCAGTGCTAGAGACCGCTTGGGAGGGCCCTACAATGAGCAGTTCTTC. It translates to CSARDRLGGPYNEQFF.

The table lists this clonotype with a few counts. This chain links TRBV7-9 with TRBJ1-1; D not resolved. Trimming took off 7 bases at V and 6 bases at J, with 0 bases between the two ends. The CDR3 runs to 8 residues. Germline assignment: CDR1 SEHNR and CDR2 FQNEAQ (reference sequence). The CDR3 DNA sequence: TGTGCCAGCACTGAAGCTTTCTTT. The encoded protein is CASTEAFF.

This clonotype was seen a handful of times. J is TRBJ2-5 and V is TRBV20-1; TRBD2 matches at 11 bases. The CDR3 covers 13 residues. With 4 bases clipped from V and 4 bases from J, the junction kept 2 bases outside the gene matches. The germline V gene has CDR1 DFQATT and CDR2 SNEGSKA (reference sequence). CDR3 coding DNA: TGCAGTGCTACACTAGCGGGAGCAGAGACCCAGTACTTC. Amino acid sequence: CSATLAGAETQYF.

The CDR3 protein is CASSVGQGPGYEQFF. The CDR3 DNA sequence: TGTGCCAGCAGCGTGGGCCAGGGGCCGGGCTATGAGCAGTTCTTC. This rearrangement joins TRBV9 to TRBJ2-1; D perhaps matches TRBD1 (6 bases). From germline, CDR1 is SGDLS and CDR2 YYNGEE. The CDR3 has 15 residues. Trimming removed 2 bases at V and 8 bases at J, with 17 bases between.

The V and J genes are TRBV20-1 and TRBJ1-4, with 7 bases fitting TRBD1. Germline loops: CDR1 DFQATT, CDR2 SNEGSKA (reference sequence). V shed 4 bases and J 8 bases; nucleotides not matched to a gene: 10. This CDR3 is 14 amino acids long. The CDR3 region has the DNA TGCAGTGCTACCTTGGGGACAGCAGGGGAAAAACTGTTTTTT. Protein sequence: CSATLGTAGEKLFF.

V and J are TRBV11-2 and TRBJ2-1; maybe TRBD1 (6 bases). Trimming removed 7 bases at V and 0 bases at J, with 13 bases between. This CDR3 region has 15 residues. Germline lookup yields CDR1 SGHAT and CDR2 FQNNGV. The CDR3 nucleotides are TGTGCCAGCAAATCACAGGGAGTCTCCTACAATGAGCAGTTCTTC. Its translation is CASKSQGVSYNEQFF. Combining the CDR3 with reference TRBV11-2 and TRBJ2-1 gives the whole variable domain EAGVAQSPRYKIIEKRQSVAFWCNPISGHATLYWYQQILGQGPKLLIQFQNNGVVDDSQLPKDRFSAERLKGVDSTLKIQPAKLEDSAVYLCASKSQGVSYNEQFFGPGTRLTVL.

Points on this clonotype: A much larger clone sits a single nucleotide away, making a read error possible. The rearrangement uses TRBV3-1 and TRBJ2-3; unclear D gene. CDR1 and CDR2 from the germline V gene are LGHDT and YNNKEL (reference sequence). The CDR3 totals 13 residues. V shed 1 base and J shed 11 bases, with 13 bases lying between them. The CDR3 loop reads CASSQVPIRKQYF. The DNA of the CDR3 is TGTGCCAGCAGCCAAGTCCCAATTCGAAAGCAGTATTTT.

This chain uses TRBV30 with TRBJ1-1; TRBD1 agrees at 10 bases. The CDR3 consists of 11 residues. Germline loops: CDR1 GTSNPN, CDR2 SVGIG (reference sequence). J was trimmed by 11 bases and V by 3 bases; bases with no gene match: 3. CDR3 sequence: CAWSWDRGAFF. CDR3 in DNA: TGTGCCTGGAGCTGGGACAGGGGTGCTTTCTTT.

The chain combines TRBV5-1 with TRBJ1-1; D gene uncertain. Trimming removed 2 bases from V and 1 base from J, with 9 bases in between. CDR1 SGHRS and CDR2 YFSETQ come from the germline V gene. The CDR3 consists of 14 residues. CDR3 protein: CASSLGNPNTEAFF. CDR3 DNA: TGCGCCAGCAGCTTAGGCAATCCGAACACTGAAGCTTTCTTT. Combining the CDR3 with reference TRBV5-1 and TRBJ1-1 gives the whole variable domain KAGVTQTPRYLIKTRGQQVTLSCSPISGHRSVSWYQQTPGQGLQFLFEYFSETQRNKGNFPGRFSGRQFSNSRSEMNVSTLELGDSALYLCASSLGNPNTEAFFGQGTRLTVV.

The gene calls are TRBV6-1 and TRBJ1-5; TRBD1 might be the D (5 bases). The V and J ends lost 2 bases and 3 bases respectively, with 8 bases between them. There are 14 residues in the CDR3. Germline assignment: CDR1 MNHNS and CDR2 SASEGT. The CDR3 loop is CASSEPGLNQPQHF. In DNA form, the CDR3 reads TGTGCCAGCAGTGAACCAGGGCTCAATCAGCCCCAGCATTTT.

This clonotype turned up a few times. The genes are TRBV7-2 and TRBJ1-2; 8 bases agree with TRBD1. The CDR3 is made up of 13 amino acids. Germline V lookup: CDR1 SGHTA, CDR2 FQGNSA. Losses at the gene ends were 7 bases for V and 6 bases for J; bases not matched to a gene: 7. The CDR3 bases are TGTGCCAGCAACCTACAGGGGGTCCATGGCTACACCTTC. This sequence encodes CASNLQGVHGYTF.